Each of the 20 T cell receptor beta chains below was sequenced from the same sample in a study of T cell responses to AZD1222 COVID-19 vaccine. The data were produced by immunoSEQ multiplex PCR, yet TCRdb's version contains in-frame clones alone and is incomplete. The sample holds 150,000 or so clones, around 90% seen once. This material consisted of peripheral blood, taken on day 0 of AZD1222 vaccination. The source of these receptors is an adult in good health.

The genes are TRBV2 and TRBJ2-5; 11 positions match TRBD2. The V gene end was trimmed by 1 base and the J gene end by 2 bases; junction bases not matched to a gene: 12. The CDR3 contains 19 residues. The germline V gene encodes CDR1 SNHLY and CDR2 FYNNEI. CDR3 nucleotide sequence: TGTGCCAGCAGTGAAGGACTAGGGAGGACTAGCGGGTTTCAAGAGACCCAGTACTTC. It specifies CASSEGLGRTSGFQETQYF.

V and J are TRBV30 and TRBJ1-2; D gene ambiguous. The CDR3 is 11 amino acids. Trimming stripped 4 bases from V and 6 bases from J, with 9 bases between. From germline, CDR1 is GTSNPN and CDR2 SVGIG (reference sequence). Here the CDR3 reads CAWKRANGYTF. In nucleotides, the CDR3 is TGTGCCTGGAAACGGGCTAATGGCTACACCTTC.

The chain uses TRBV7-9 and TRBJ1-5, with 7 bases fitting TRBD1. Germline CDR1 SEHNR, CDR2 FQNEAQ (reference sequence). V was clipped by 1 base and J by 2 bases; unmatched bases: 8. The CDR3 has 17 amino acids. CDR3 protein: CASSLGQGGVGNQPQHF. CDR3 bases: TGTGCCAGCAGCTTAGGGCAGGGGGGCGTAGGCAATCAGCCCCAGCATTTT.

This chain uses TRBV7-3 with TRBJ1-3; 7 bases match TRBD1. V lost 5 bases and J lost 4; bases outside the gene matches: 8. Germline CDR1 SGHTA, CDR2 FQGTGA. CDR3 length: 15 amino acids. CDR3 nucleotide sequence: TGTGCCAGCAGCAGCACCGGACAGGCCGGAAACACCATATATTTT. Protein product: CASSSTGQAGNTIYF.

The chain joins TRBV30 to TRBJ1-3; D gene uncertain. Trimming took off 3 bases at V and 6 bases at J, with 15 bases between the two ends. Germline V lookup: CDR1 GTSNPN, CDR2 SVGIG (reference sequence). The CDR3 is 14 amino acids. The CDR3 region has the DNA TGTGCCTGGAGGACGACAAACCGGGAAAACACCATATATTTT. Residues: CAWRTTNRENTIYF.

DNA of the CDR3: TGTGCCAGCAGCCTCTTGACAGGGGGCGCGCACACTGAAGCTTTCTTT. This encodes CASSLLTGGAHTEAFF. V is TRBV3-1 (or the pseudogene TRBV3-2) and J is TRBJ1-1, with 10 bases that match TRBD1. J lost 3 bases, V lost 4 bases, and 8 bases had no gene match. Germline V lookup: CDR1 LGHDT, CDR2 YNNKEL (reference sequence). The CDR3 is 16 amino acids.

The chain links TRBV28 to TRBJ1-1; D possibly corresponds to TRBD1 (5 bases). There are 16 residues in the CDR3. The V end lost 4 bases, the J end lost 1 base, and 16 bases lay between the germline ends. Germline V gives CDR1 MDHEN, CDR2 SYDVKM. DNA of the CDR3: TGTGCCAGCAGTTATCGCCAATTCGGGACGAACACTGAAGCTTTCTTT. Amino acid sequence: CASSYRQFGTNTEAFF.

Notes on this clone: The junction differs from germline at one of its ends, possibly a read error. The chain is built from TRBV7-3 and TRBJ2-7; D may match TRBD1 or TRBD2 (6 bases each). This CDR3 spans 14 amino acids. Germline V gene data show CDR1 as SGHTA and CDR2 as FQGTGA. The CDR3 loop reads CASSLGGTSSEQYF. The CDR3 DNA is TGTGCCAGCAGCTTAGGGGGGACATCCTCCGAGCAGTACTTC. The entire variable domain, with the rest obtained from reference TRBV7-3 and TRBJ2-7, is as follows: GAGVSQTPSNKVTEKGKYVELRCDPISGHTALYWYRQSLGQGPEFLIYFQGTGAADDSGLPNDRFFAVRPEGSVSTLKIQRTERGDSAVYLCASSLGGTSSEQYFGPGTRLTVT.

CDR3 sequence reads: CASRPGGGRSEKLFF. As DNA, the CDR3 is TGTGCCAGTAGGCCAGGGGGCGGGCGTTCTGAAAAACTGTTTTTT. The gene calls are TRBV19 and TRBJ1-4, with 8 bases fitting TRBD1. The trim removed 6 bases at V and 7 bases at J, leaving 10 bases unmatched. From germline, CDR1 is LNHDA and CDR2 SQIVND (reference sequence). This CDR3 region has 15 residues.

The CDR3 nucleotides read TGTGCCAGCAGCTTAGGGGGGTCTAGCAATCAGCCCCAGCATTTT. Translation gives CASSLGGSSNQPQHF. The chain has TRBV7-8 and TRBJ1-5; D might be TRBD1 (5 bases). V dropped 1 base and J dropped 0 bases, with 7 bases sitting between them. From germline, CDR1 is SGHVS and CDR2 FQNEAQ. The CDR3 sequence is 15 residues long.

This clone has a single count. The J gene is TRBJ1-2, the V gene TRBV3-1 (or the pseudogene TRBV3-2), with D perhaps matching TRBD1 (5 bases). This CDR3 spans 16 amino acids. Deletions cut 2 bases from V and 0 bases from J, with 13 bases between. Germline lookup yields CDR1 LGHDT and CDR2 YNNKEL (reference sequence). The chain's CDR3 is CASSQPGRRANYGYTF. In DNA form, the CDR3 reads TGTGCCAGCAGCCAACCGGGACGGCGAGCTAACTATGGCTACACCTTC.

The chain employs TRBV7-3 and TRBJ1-1, with 8 bases lining up with TRBD1. Germline CDR1 and CDR2: SGHTA and FQGTGA. V lost 7 bases and J lost 11; bases outside the gene matches: 9. This CDR3 has 12 amino acids. The CDR3 loop is CASTRQGAGAFF. CDR3 DNA sequence: TGTGCCAGCACCCGTCAGGGGGCTGGGGCTTTCTTT.

This clone was observed once. This chain links TRBV9 with TRBJ2-7; 7 bases agree with TRBD1. The CDR3 sequence is 15 residues long. The germline V gene encodes CDR1 SGDLS and CDR2 YYNGEE. V shed 0 bases, J shed 6 bases, and the junction held 9 bases outside the gene matches. The CDR3 coding sequence is TGTGCCAGCAGCGTAGGACAGGGTCGGACCGGCGAGCAGTACTTC. Protein: CASSVGQGRTGEQYF.

The chain couples TRBV18 to TRBJ1-1; 8 positions match TRBD1. CDR1 and CDR2 from the germline V gene are KGHSH and LQKENI. The J segment lost 0 bases and the V segment lost 4 bases, leaving 7 bases of the junction unmatched. The CDR3 is made up of 16 amino acids. The CDR3 coding sequence is TGTGCCAGCTCACAACAGGGGGTTGGCATGAACACTGAAGCTTTCTTT. This codes for CASSQQGVGMNTEAFF.

This chain uses TRBV7-9 with TRBJ2-2; D remains ambiguous. CDR1 and CDR2 (germline): SEHNR, FQNEAQ (reference sequence). V was pared by 5 bases and J by 4 bases, with 11 bases between. This CDR3 is built from 14 residues. The CDR3 DNA follows: TGTGCCAGCAGCATGATTAGCCGCACCGGGGAGCTGTTTTTT. Protein sequence: CASSMISRTGELFF.

This chain connects TRBV29-1 to TRBJ1-1; D is unclear. Germline V gene lookup returns CDR1 SQVTM and CDR2 ANQGSEA. The CDR3 has 13 residues. V lost 5 bases and J 1 base, leaving 11 bases between the germline ends. The CDR3 reads CSVIRVGNTEAFF. In nucleotides, the CDR3 is TGCAGCGTTATCAGAGTTGGGAACACTGAAGCTTTCTTT.

The genes are TRBV5-1 and TRBJ2-1; D not resolved. Looked up from germline, CDR1 is SGHRS and CDR2 is YFSETQ. Between the trimmed V and J ends, which lost 2 bases and 4 bases, there was a span of 13 bases. The CDR3 runs to 15 residues. This chain's CDR3 is CASSFLGAAYNEQFF. In DNA, the CDR3 is TGCGCCAGCAGCTTCCTAGGCGCGGCTTACAATGAGCAGTTCTTC.

Here the CDR3 DNA reads TGTGCCAGCAGTTACTCGGCTAACTATGGCTACACCTTC. Residues: CASSYSANYGYTF. The chain links TRBV6-2 or TRBV6-3 to TRBJ1-2; D remains ambiguous. CDR3 size: 13 residues. CDR1 and CDR2 from the germline V gene are MNHEY and SVGEGT. V gave up 0 bases and J gave up 0 bases, with 2 bases separating them.

The chain combines TRBV28 with TRBJ1-5; weak D call: TRBD1 (6 bases). The CDR3 sequence is 12 residues long. V lost 6 bases to trimming and J lost 7 bases, with 10 bases between them. The germline V gene has CDR1 MDHEN and CDR2 SYDVKM. The chain's CDR3 is CASRTQGQPQHF. CDR3 coding DNA: TGTGCCAGCAGAACACAGGGACAGCCCCAGCATTTT.

The rearrangement links TRBV5-1 to TRBJ2-7, with TRBD2 matching over 7 bases. The CDR3 loop spans 15 amino acids. With 3 bases clipped from V and 2 bases from J, the junction kept 8 bases outside the gene matches. Per germline, CDR1 SGHRS and CDR2 YFSETQ. In DNA, the CDR3 is TGCGCCAGCAGCTCGGGACTACTCAAAACCTACGAGCAGTACTTC. It codes for CASSSGLLKTYEQYF.